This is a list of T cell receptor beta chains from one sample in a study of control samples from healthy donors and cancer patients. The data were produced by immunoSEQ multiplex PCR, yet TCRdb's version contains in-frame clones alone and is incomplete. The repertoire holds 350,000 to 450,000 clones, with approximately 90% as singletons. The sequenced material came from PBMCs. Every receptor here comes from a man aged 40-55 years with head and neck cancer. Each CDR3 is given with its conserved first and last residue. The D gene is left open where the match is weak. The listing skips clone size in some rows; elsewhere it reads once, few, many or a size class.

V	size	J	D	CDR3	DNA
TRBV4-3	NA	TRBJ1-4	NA	CASSQGVLRGGDEKLFF	TGCGCCAGCAGCCAAGGTGTTCTCAGGGGTGGGGATGAAAAACTGTTTTTT
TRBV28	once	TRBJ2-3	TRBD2	CASTPALAVDTQYF	TGTGCCAGCACCCCGGCACTAGCGGTAGATACGCAGTATTTT
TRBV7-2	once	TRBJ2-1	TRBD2	CASSKSGGPTNNEQFF	TGTGCCAGCAGCAAGTCGGGGGGTCCCACCAACAATGAGCAGTTCTTC
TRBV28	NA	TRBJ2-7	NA	CASRPGPSYEQYF	TGTGCCAGCAGGCCGGGACCCTCCTACGAGCAGTACTTC
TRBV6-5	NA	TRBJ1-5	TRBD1	CASSFRDRNQPQHF	TGTGCCAGCAGTTTCCGGGACAGAAATCAGCCCCAGCATTTT
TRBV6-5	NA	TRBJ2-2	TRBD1	CASTGAGELFF	TGTGCCAGTACAGGGGCCGGGGAGCTGTTTTTT
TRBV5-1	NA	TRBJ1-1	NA	CASSSGGTEAFF	TGCGCCAGCAGCTCTGGAGGGACTGAAGCTTTCTTT
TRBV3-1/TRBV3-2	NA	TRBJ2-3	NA	CASSQVSGSTDTQYF	TGTGCCAGCAGCCAAGTCTCAGGTAGCACAGATACGCAGTATTTT
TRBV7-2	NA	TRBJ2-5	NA	CASSSGHLQETQYF	TGTGCCAGCAGCTCGGGACACCTCCAAGAGACCCAGTACTTC
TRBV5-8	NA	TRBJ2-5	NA	CASTRWGMDQETQYF	TGTGCCAGCACCCGTTGGGGGATGGACCAAGAGACCCAGTACTTC